These T cell receptor beta chains were read from a single sample in a study of T cell repertoires in cytomegalovirus infection. Each CDR3 protein is one row after TCRdb ran MiXCR on the reads. The data contain some 600,000 distinct CDR3 sequences, 24% of them singletons. Material for sequencing was CD8+ T cells from PBMCs. These receptor sequences come from a human donor in good health (CMV status not recorded). Some clones in this sample may be carry-over from other donors' samples. The CDR3 runs from the conserved cysteine through the conserved F or W. A D gene is named only where the DNA matches it firmly. Expanded clones are given a class, and other clones once, few, many or no size at all.

>TRBJ2-1|12|.|TRBV29-1|.
TGCAGCGTTGTTGGCAAGCTATCTGAGCAGTTCTTC
CSVVGKLSEQFF
>TRBJ1-1|15|many|TRBV7-9|.
TGTGCCAGCAGCCACCTCGGGAGGGGAAGGACTGAAGCTTTCTTT
CASSHLGRGRTEAFF
>TRBJ2-1|15|few|TRBV7-6|TRBD2
TGTGCCAGCAGCCCCGAGCGGGGGATCTACAATGAGCAGTTCTTC
CASSPERGIYNEQFF
>TRBJ2-5|20|few|TRBV7-2|TRBD2
TGTGCCAGCAGCCCTGGGTCGGGACTAGCGGGGGTGGGCCCTAGGGAGACCCAGTACTTC
CASSPGSGLAGVGPRETQYF
>TRBJ1-4|14|.|TRBV28|TRBD1
TGTGCCAGCAGACAGGGGGCGCACGGTGAAAAACTGTTTTTT
CASRQGAHGEKLFF
>TRBJ1-2|14|few|TRBV7-6|.
TGTGCCAGCAGCTTAGCGCCTTCTAACTATGGCTACACCTTC
CASSLAPSNYGYTF
>TRBJ2-1|16|few|TRBV20-1|TRBD2
TGCAGTGCCCTACTAGCGGGGGGGCCCGACTACAATGAGCAGTTCTTC
CSALLAGGPDYNEQFF
>TRBJ1-1|16|.|TRBV2|TRBD1
TGTGCCAGCGGGAGTCCCGGGACAGGGCTTGGGACTGAAGCTTTCTTT
CASGSPGTGLGTEAFF
>TRBJ1-6|13|.|TRBV9|.
TGTGCCAGCAGCTCCTCACAGAGTTCACCCCTCCACTTT
CASSSSQSSPLHF
>TRBJ2-1|13|.|TRBV29-1|.
TGCAGCGTGGGTGAGAGCTCCTACAATGAGCAGTTCTTC
CSVGESSYNEQFF
>TRBJ2-1|17|many|TRBV7-9|.
TGTGCCAGCAGCTTAGGGCCCCTTTGGGACCCAGACAATGAGCAGTTCTTC
CASSLGPLWDPDNEQFF
>TRBJ1-2|14|few|TRBV4-1|.
TGCGCCAGCAGCCCTGTGGGCAGCTTCTATGGCTACACCTTC
CASSPVGSFYGYTF
>TRBJ2-1|16|many|TRBV7-2|TRBD1
TGTGCCAGCAGCTTAGGGCCAGGGGGCGCGGGCAATGAGCAGTTCTTC
CASSLGPGGAGNEQFF
>TRBJ2-5|12|.|TRBV20-1|.
TGCAGTGCCCCCGACATACGGGAGACCCAGTACTTC
CSAPDIRETQYF
>TRBJ2-7|15|many|TRBV7-2|TRBD2
TGTGCCAGCAGCTTAGAGGGACTAGCGGTGTACGAGCAGTACTTC
CASSLEGLAVYEQYF
>TRBJ1-6|15|many|TRBV7-2|TRBD1
TGTGCCAGCAGCACCCCGACAGGGGGAGGTTCACCCCTCCACTTT
CASSTPTGGGSPLHF
>TRBJ2-7|14|.|TRBV20-1|.
TGCAGTGCTAGGGGGGTAGACCTGGGGGAGGAGCAGTACTTC
CSARGVDLGEEQYF
>TRBJ2-7|11|.|TRBV10-2|.
TGCGCCAGCAGTGAGTCTTTCGAGCAGTACTTC
CASSESFEQYF
>TRBJ2-1|14|.|TRBV5-6|.
TGTGTCAGCAGCTTAGGACGTCCTAGCAATGAGCAGTTCTTC
CVSSLGRPSNEQFF
>TRBJ2-3|14|many|TRBV7-9|TRBD2
TGTGCCGGCCGGGTTAGCGGGAGCACAGATACGCAGTATTTT
CAGRVSGSTDTQYF
>TRBJ1-1|13|many|TRBV7-6|.
TGTGCCAGCAGCTTAGAAATTGACACTGAAGCTTTCTTT
CASSLEIDTEAFF
>TRBJ1-4|15|few|TRBV4-1|.
TGCGCCAGCAGCGGACCGGGACTGGTTAATGAAAAACTGTTTTTT
CASSGPGLVNEKLFF
>TRBJ2-7|15|few|TRBV7-9|TRBD1
TGTGCCAGCAGTCCAAAGGGACAGATAGACTACGAGCAGTACTTC
CASSPKGQIDYEQYF
>TRBJ2-2|16|many|TRBV7-9|.
TGTGCCAGCAGCCCACGTGTACAGGGGAACACCGGGGAGCTGTTTTTT
CASSPRVQGNTGELFF
>TRBJ2-7|11|few|TRBV29-1|.
TGCAGCGGGGGACGAGACTACGAGCAGTACTTC
CSGGRDYEQYF
>TRBJ2-1|15|many|TRBV4-2|TRBD2
TGTGCCAGCAGCCCCTCTAGCGGGGGGACGGATGAGCAGTTCTTC
CASSPSSGGTDEQFF
>TRBJ1-1|17|.|TRBV20-1|TRBD1
TGCAGTGCTAGAGAGGCAGGGGGCTCGATAAGAGGGACTGAAGCTTTCTTT
CSAREAGGSIRGTEAFF
>TRBJ2-3|14|once|TRBV5-1|TRBD1
TGCGCCAGCGCCGGGACAGGGATGACGGATACGCAGTATTTT
CASAGTGMTDTQYF
>TRBJ2-1|17|.|TRBV3-1|TRBD2
TGTGCCAGCAGCCAAGATCAGGGACTAGCGGCATACAATGAGCAGTTCTTC
CASSQDQGLAAYNEQFF
>TRBJ1-5|16|.|TRBV20-1|TRBD1
TGCAGTGCTAGAGCAGGGGGACAGGCTCCGAGTCGGCCCCAGCATTTT
CSARAGGQAPSRPQHF
>TRBJ1-5|12|many|TRBV27|.
TGTGCCAGCAGTTCCCCAGGACAGCCCCAGCATTTT
CASSSPGQPQHF
>TRBJ2-3|12|few|TRBV29-1|.
TGCAGCGTTGATTTCCGAGCAGATACGCAGTATTTT
CSVDFRADTQYF
>TRBJ2-5|10|few|TRBV7-9|.
TGTGCCAGCACTGAAGAGACCCAGTACTTC
CASTEETQYF
>TRBJ2-3|15|many|TRBV7-8|TRBD1
TGTGCCAGCAGCCCACGGACAGGACCCACAGATACGCAGTATTTT
CASSPRTGPTDTQYF
>TRBJ2-7|16|many|TRBV7-8|.
TGTGCCAGCAGCCCCCTCCGAACGGCCTCCTCCTACGAGCAGTACTTC
CASSPLRTASSYEQYF
>TRBJ1-5|18|few|TRBV6-2/TRBV6-3|TRBD1
TGTGCCAGCAGTTACTCGGGCAGGGGGCGCCCCGGCAATCAGCCCCAGCATTTT
CASSYSGRGRPGNQPQHF
>TRBJ1-2|14|few|TRBV2|TRBD1
TGTGCCAGCAGTGAAGGACAGGGAAACTATGGCTACACCTTC
CASSEGQGNYGYTF
>TRBJ1-6|17|many|TRBV20-1|TRBD1
TGCAGTGCTAATAAATACGGACAGGGGGCATCCAATTCACCCCTCCACTTT
CSANKYGQGASNSPLHF
>TRBJ1-1|14|once|TRBV14|.
TGTGTCAGCAGCCAAGATTTAGGGAACACTGAAGCTTTCTTT
CVSSQDLGNTEAFF
>TRBJ2-1|15|many|TRBV6-2/TRBV6-3|TRBD1
TGTGCCAGCAGCTGGGGGACAGCCTTAGACAATGAGCAGTTCTTC
CASSWGTALDNEQFF
>TRBJ2-5|15|few|TRBV12-3/TRBV12-4|TRBD2
TGTGCCAGCAGTTTTTGGGCGGGGGAACAAGAGACCCAGTACTTC
CASSFWAGEQETQYF
>TRBJ1-1|12|.|TRBV20-1|.
TGCAGTGCTGACATCTCGAGCACTGAAGCTTTCTTT
CSADISSTEAFF
>TRBJ2-7|14|few|TRBV14|.
TGTGCCAGCAGCCAAGGTTTGGGGGCTTACGAGCAGTACTTC
CASSQGLGAYEQYF
>TRBJ2-3|18|many|TRBV7-6|TRBD2
TGTGCCAGCAGTCGACTAGCGGGGGGTCATTTAAACACAGATACGCAGTATTTT
CASSRLAGGHLNTDTQYF
>TRBJ1-1|17|.|TRBV27|.
TGTGCCAGCAGTTTATGGGGCCCGGGCCCTATGAACACTGAAGCTTTCTTT
CASSLWGPGPMNTEAFF
>TRBJ1-4|13|few|TRBV9|.
TGTGCCAGCAGCGTAGCAGACAATGAAAAACTGTTTTTT
CASSVADNEKLFF
>TRBJ1-5|14|few|TRBV9|.
TGTGCCAGCAGCGTAGGAGGGGCCGGGCAGCCCCAGCATTTT
CASSVGGAGQPQHF
>TRBJ2-4|16|.|TRBV13|.
TGTGCCAGCAGCCCTCCTACGACAGGGAGGAAAAATATTCAGTACTTC
CASSPPTTGRKNIQYF
>TRBJ2-1|11|many|TRBV7-9|.
TGTGCCAGCAGCTTAGGGAGTGAGCAGTTCTTC
CASSLGSEQFF
>TRBJ1-1|15|many|TRBV25-1|.
TGTGCCAGCAGTGAACGGAACAGGGCGAACACTGAAGCTTTCTTT
CASSERNRANTEAFF
>TRBJ1-3|14|many|TRBV5-1|.
TGCGCCAGCAGCTTGTGGGGGACTGGAAACACCATATATTTT
CASSLWGTGNTIYF
>TRBJ2-1|14|.|TRBV6-5|.
TGTGCCAGCAGTTACGTGGGGGCGAACAATGAGCAGTTCTTC
CASSYVGANNEQFF
>TRBJ2-2|15|.|TRBV28|TRBD1
TGTGCCAGCAGTCAGGGACAGGGTTACACCGGGGAGCTGTTTTTT
CASSQGQGYTGELFF
>TRBJ2-7|15|.|TRBV20-1|TRBD1
TGCGGTGCTAGGCCCCGGGACAGGGAGGACTACGAGCAGTACTTC
CGARPRDREDYEQYF
>TRBJ1-5|14|once|TRBV7-9|.
TGTGCCAGCAGCTTAGTGGGAGTATTGGAGCCCCAGCATTTT
CASSLVGVLEPQHF
>TRBJ1-4|16|.|TRBV7-9|.
TGTGCCAGCAGCTTTTACTCGACTCTCCTGGACGAAAAACTGTTTTTT
CASSFYSTLLDEKLFF
>TRBJ2-2|15|.|TRBV11-2|.
TGTGCCAGCAGCCCAAGGGGTTTGAGCACCGGGGAGCTGTTTTTT
CASSPRGLSTGELFF
>TRBJ2-1|15|many|TRBV7-8|.
TGTGCCAGCAGCTTAAACCCGGGGGAGCTGATTGAGCAGTTCTTC
CASSLNPGELIEQFF
>TRBJ1-1|15|.|TRBV15|.
TGTGCCACCAGCAGACCTCAGGCGAGTGCGTCTGAAGCTTTCTTT
CATSRPQASASEAFF
>TRBJ2-3|17|few|TRBV9|TRBD2
TGTGCCAGCAGCGTAGTTCCGTCTAGCGGATCCACAGATACGCAGTATTTT
CASSVVPSSGSTDTQYF